This T cell receptor (beta chain) was obtained from a study of shared clonotypes between healthy human individuals. Some clones are missing from TCRdb's copy, which holds only in-frame ones; the method was immunoSEQ multiplex PCR. The table has roughly 2.5 million clones, roughly 92% seen once. Turning to this clone: Antigen: not known. Other DNA sequences in this sample translate to the same CDR3.

Study results and caveats: When compared with the clonotypes that were shared by all four sorted-subset donors, the non-shared clonotypes turned out to have lower generation probabilities. Among a few donors, approximately 5% of naive CD4 clonotypes were found in common.

V was pared by 0 bases and J by 1 base, with 10 bases between. Per germline, CDR1 GTSNPN and CDR2 SVGIG (reference sequence). The CDR3 has 15 amino acids. The chain couples TRBV30 to TRBJ1-3; possible D gene TRBD1, 5 bases. This TCR derives from a man between 18 and 29 years old in good health. Sequencing was done on a sample of naive CD4+ T cells sorted from blood. Subset meaning: CD45RA+ positively selected. The CDR3 region has the DNA TGTGCCTGGAGTGTACGAAGGGGTTCTGGAAACACCATATATTTT. This codes for CAWSVRRGSGNTIYF.